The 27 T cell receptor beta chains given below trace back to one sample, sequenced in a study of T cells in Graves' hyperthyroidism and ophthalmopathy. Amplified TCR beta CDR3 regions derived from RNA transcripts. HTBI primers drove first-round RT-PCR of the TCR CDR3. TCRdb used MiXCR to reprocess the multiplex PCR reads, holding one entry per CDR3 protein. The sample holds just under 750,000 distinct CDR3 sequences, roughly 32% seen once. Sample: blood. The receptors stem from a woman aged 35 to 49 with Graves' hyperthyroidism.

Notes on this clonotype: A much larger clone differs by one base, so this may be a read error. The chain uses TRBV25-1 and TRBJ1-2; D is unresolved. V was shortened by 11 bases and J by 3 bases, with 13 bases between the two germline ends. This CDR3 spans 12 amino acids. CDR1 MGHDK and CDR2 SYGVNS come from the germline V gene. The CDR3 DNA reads TGTGCCTGGAGTCGGGCCTACTATGGCTACACCTTC. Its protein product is CAWSRAYYGYTF.

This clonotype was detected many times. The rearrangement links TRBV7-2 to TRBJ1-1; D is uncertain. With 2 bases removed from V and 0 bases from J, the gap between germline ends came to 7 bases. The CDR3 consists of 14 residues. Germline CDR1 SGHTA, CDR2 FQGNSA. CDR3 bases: TGTGCCAGCAGCTTATTACTTTTGAACACTGAAGCTTTCTTT. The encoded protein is CASSLLLLNTEAFF. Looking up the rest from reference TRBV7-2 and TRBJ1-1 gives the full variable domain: GAGVSQSPSNKVTEKGKDVELRCDPISGHTALYWYRQSLGQGLEFLIYFQGNSAPDKSGLPSDRFSAERTGGSVSTLTIQRTQQEDSAVYLCASSLLLLNTEAFFGQGTRLTVV.

The CDR3 region has the DNA TGTGCCAGCACCCCGGGGTCGAAGGAGACCCAGTACTTC. It codes for CASTPGSKETQYF. The gene calls are TRBV28 and TRBJ2-5; TRBD2 might be the D (5 bases). The CDR3 runs to 13 residues. Germline V gives CDR1 MDHEN, CDR2 SYDVKM. V was shortened by 7 bases and J by 5 bases, with 14 bases between the two germline ends.

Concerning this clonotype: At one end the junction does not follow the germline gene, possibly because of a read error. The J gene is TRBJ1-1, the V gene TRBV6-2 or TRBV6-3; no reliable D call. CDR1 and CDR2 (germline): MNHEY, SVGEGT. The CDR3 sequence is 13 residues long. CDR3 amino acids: CASTPPGYTEAYF. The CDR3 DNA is TGTGCCAGCACTCCACCGGGGTACACTGAAGCTTACTTT.

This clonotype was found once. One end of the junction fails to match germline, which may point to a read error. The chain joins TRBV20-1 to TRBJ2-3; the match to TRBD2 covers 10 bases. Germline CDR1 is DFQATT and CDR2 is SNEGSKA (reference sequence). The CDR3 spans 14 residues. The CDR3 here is CSARLAGGTDTHYF. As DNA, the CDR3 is TGCAGTGCTAGATTAGCGGGGGGCACAGATACGCACTATTTT.

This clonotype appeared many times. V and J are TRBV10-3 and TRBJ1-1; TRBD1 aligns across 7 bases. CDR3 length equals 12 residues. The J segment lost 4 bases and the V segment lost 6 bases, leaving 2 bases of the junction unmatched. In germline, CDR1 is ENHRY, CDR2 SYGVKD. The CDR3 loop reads CAIRGDSTEAFF. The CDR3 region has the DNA TGTGCCATCAGGGGGGACAGCACTGAAGCTTTCTTT.

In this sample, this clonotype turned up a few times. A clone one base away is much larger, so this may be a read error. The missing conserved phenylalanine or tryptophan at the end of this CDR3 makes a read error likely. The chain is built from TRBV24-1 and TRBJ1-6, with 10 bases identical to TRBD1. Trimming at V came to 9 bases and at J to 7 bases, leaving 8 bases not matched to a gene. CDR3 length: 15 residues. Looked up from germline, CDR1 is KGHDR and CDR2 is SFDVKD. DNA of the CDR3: TGTGCCACCGAGGGACAGGGGTCGTGGAATTCACCCCTCCACTCT. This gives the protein CATEGQGSWNSPLHS.

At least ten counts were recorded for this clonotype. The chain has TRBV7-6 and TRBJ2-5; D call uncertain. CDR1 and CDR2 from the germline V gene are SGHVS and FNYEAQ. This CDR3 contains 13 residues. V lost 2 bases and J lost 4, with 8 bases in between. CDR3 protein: CASSLSPSETQYF. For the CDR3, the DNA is TGTGCCAGCAGCTTATCACCGTCAGAGACCCAGTACTTC.

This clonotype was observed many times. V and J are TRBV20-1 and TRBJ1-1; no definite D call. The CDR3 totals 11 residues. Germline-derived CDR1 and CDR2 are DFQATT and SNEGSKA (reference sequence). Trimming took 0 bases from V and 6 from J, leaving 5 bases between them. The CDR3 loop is CSARDGAEAFF. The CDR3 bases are TGCAGTGCTAGAGATGGTGCTGAAGCTTTCTTT.

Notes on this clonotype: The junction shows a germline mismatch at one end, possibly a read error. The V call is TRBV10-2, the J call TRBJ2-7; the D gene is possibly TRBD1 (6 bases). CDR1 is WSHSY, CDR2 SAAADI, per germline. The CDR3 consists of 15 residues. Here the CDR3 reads CASSSPGQSNYEQYF. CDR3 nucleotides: TGTGCCAGCAGTTCCCCCGGACAGTCAAACTACGAGCAGTACTTC.

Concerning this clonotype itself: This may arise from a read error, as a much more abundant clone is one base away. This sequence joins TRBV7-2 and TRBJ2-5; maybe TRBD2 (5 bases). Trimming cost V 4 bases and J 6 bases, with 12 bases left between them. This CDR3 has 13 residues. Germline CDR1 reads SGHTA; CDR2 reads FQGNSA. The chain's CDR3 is CASSSRLRKTQYF. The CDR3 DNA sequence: TGTGCCAGCAGCTCGAGACTAAGGAAGACCCAGTACTTC.

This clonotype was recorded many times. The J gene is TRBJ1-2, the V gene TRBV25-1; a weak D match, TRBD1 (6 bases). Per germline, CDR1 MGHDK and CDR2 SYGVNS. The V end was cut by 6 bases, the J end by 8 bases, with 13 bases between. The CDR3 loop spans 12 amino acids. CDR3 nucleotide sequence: TGTGCCAGCAGGGGTACAGGGCTGGGCTACACCTTC. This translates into CASRGTGLGYTF.

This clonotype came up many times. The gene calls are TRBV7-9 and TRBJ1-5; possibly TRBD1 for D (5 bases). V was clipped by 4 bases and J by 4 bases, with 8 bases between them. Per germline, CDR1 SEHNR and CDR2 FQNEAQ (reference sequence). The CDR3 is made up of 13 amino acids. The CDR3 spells CASSWDWNQPQHF. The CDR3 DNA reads TGTGCCAGCAGCTGGGACTGGAATCAGCCCCAGCATTTT.

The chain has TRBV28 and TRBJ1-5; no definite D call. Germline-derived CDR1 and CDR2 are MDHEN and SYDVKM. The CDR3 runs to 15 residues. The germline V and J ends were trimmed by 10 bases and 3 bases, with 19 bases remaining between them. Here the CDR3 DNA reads TGTGCCACCACTCCCTTCGGAGGCAACAATCAGCCCCAGCATTTT. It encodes CATTPFGGNNQPQHF. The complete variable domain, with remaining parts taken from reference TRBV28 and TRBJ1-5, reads DVKVTQSSRYLVKRTGEKVFLECVQDMDHENMFWYRQDPGLGLRLIYFSYDVKMKEKGDIPEGYSVSREKKERFSLILESASTNQTSMYLCATTPFGGNNQPQHFGDGTRLSIL.

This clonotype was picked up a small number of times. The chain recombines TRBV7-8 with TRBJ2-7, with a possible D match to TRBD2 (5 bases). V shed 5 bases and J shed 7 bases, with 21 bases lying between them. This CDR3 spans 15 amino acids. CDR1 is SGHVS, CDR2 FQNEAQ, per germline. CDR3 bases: TGTGCCAGCAGCCAAGAAGCGGCCCCATTGGAGGAGCAGTACTTC. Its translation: CASSQEAAPLEEQYF.

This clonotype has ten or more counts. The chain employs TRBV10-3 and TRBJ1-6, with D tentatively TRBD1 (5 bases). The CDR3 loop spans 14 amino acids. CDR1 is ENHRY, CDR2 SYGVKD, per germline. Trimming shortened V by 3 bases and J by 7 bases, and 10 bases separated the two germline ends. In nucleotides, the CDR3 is TGTGCCATCAGTGACGGGGCGTCCAATTCACCCCTCCACTTT. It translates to CAISDGASNSPLHF.

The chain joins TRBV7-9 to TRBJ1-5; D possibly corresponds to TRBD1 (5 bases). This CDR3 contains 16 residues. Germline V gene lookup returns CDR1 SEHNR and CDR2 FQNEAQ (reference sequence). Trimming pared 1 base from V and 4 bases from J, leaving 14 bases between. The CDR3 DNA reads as TGTGCCAGCAGCTTAGGAATCCAGGGATGGAATCAGCCCCAGCATTTT. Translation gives CASSLGIQGWNQPQHF.

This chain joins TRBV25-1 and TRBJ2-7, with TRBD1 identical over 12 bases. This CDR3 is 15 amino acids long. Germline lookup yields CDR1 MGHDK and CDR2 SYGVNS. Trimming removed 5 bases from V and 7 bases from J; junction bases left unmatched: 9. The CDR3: CASSFGGQGAKEQYF. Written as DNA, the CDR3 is TGTGCCAGCAGTTTTGGGGGACAGGGGGCTAAAGAGCAGTACTTC.

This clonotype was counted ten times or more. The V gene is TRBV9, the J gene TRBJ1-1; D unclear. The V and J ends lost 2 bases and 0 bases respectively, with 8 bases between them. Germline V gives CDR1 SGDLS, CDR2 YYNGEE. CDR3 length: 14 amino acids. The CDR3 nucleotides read TGTGCCAGCAGCGTTAATACTATGAACACTGAAGCTTTCTTT. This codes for CASSVNTMNTEAFF.

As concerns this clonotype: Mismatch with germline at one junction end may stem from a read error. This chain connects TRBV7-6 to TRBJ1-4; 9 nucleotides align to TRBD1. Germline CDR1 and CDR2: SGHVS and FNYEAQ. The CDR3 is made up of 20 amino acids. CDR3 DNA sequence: TGTGCCAGCAGCCCCCTCCCCCCGGACAGGGGTTATCGGACTAATGAAAAACTGCTTTTT. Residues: CASSPLPPDRGYRTNEKLLF.

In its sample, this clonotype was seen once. The CDR3 coding sequence is TGTGCCAGCAGTAGGGGGGGGCCCTCTGCAACTAATGAAAAACTGTTTTTT. Translating it yields CASSRGGPSATNEKLFF. This sequence joins TRBV7-2 and TRBJ1-4; D is possibly TRBD1 (6 bases). The germline gives CDR1 SGHTA, CDR2 FQGNSA. Trimming took 6 bases from V and 0 from J, leaving 17 bases between them. This CDR3 contains 17 residues.

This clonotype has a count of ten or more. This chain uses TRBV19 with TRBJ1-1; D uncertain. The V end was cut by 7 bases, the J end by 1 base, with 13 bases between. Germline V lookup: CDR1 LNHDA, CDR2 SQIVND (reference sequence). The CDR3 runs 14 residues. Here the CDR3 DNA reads TGTGCCAGTACCCCTCTTAGTGGGAACACTGAAGCTTTCTTT. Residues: CASTPLSGNTEAFF.

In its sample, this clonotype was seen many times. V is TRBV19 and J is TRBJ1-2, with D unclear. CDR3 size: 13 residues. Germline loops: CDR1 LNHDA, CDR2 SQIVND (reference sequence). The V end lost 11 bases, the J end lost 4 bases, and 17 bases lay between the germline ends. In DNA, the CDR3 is TGTGCCTCCAGTGCTACAGCATCCTATGGCTACACCTTC. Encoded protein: CASSATASYGYTF.

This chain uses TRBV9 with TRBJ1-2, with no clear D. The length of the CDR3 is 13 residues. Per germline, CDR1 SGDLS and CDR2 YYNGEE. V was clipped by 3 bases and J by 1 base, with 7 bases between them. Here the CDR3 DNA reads TGTGCCAGCAGCGCCCAACTTAACTATGGCTACACCTTC. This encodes CASSAQLNYGYTF.

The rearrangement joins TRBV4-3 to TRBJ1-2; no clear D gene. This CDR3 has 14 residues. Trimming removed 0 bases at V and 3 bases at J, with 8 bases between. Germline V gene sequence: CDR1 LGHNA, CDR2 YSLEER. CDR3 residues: CASSQEVRYYGYTF. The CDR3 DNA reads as TGCGCCAGCAGCCAAGAAGTTAGATACTATGGCTACACCTTC.

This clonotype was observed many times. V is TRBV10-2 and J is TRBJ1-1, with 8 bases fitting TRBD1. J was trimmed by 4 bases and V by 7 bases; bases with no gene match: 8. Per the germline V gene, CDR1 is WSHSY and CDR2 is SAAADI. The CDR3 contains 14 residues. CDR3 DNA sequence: TGCGCCAGCAAATCCGGGACAGGAGCCACTGAAGCTTTCTTT. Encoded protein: CASKSGTGATEAFF.

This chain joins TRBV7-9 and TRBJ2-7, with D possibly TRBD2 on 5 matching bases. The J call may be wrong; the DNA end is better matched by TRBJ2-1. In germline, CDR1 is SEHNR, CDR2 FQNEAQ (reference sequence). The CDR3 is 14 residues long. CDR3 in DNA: TGTGCCAGCAGTGTGACGGGAAACTACAATGAGCAGTTCTTC. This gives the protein CASSVTGNYNEQFF.